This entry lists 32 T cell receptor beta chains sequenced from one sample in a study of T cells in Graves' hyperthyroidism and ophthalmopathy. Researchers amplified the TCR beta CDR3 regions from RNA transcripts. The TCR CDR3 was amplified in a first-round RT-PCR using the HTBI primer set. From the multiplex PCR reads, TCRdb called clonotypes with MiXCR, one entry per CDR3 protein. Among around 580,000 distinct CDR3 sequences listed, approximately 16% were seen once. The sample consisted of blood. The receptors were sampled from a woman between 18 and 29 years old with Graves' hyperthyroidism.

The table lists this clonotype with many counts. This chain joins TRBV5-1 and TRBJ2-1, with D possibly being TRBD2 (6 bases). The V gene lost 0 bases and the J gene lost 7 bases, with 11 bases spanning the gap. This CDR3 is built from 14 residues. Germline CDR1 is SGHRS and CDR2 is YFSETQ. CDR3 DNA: TGCGCCAGCAGCTTGGATCCTAGCGAGAATGAGCAGTTCTTC. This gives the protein CASSLDPSENEQFF.

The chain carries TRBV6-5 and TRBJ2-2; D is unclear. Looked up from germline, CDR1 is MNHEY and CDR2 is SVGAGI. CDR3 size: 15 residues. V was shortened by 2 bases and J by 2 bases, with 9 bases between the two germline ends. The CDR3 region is CASSYGGRNTGELFF. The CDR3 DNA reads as TGTGCCAGCAGTTACGGTGGGCGAAACACCGGGGAGCTGTTTTTT.

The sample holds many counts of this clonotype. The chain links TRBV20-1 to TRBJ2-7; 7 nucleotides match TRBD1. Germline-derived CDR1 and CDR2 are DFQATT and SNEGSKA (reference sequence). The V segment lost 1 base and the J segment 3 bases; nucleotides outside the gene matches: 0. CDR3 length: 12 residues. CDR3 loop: CSARGDSYEQYF. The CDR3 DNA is TGCAGTGCTAGAGGGGACAGCTACGAGCAGTACTTC.

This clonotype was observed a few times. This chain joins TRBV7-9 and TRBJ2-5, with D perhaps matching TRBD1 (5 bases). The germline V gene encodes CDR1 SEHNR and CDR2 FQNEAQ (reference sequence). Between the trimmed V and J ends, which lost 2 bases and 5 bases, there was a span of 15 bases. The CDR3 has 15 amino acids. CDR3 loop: CASSLIRALGETQYF. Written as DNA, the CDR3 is TGTGCCAGCAGCTTAATCAGGGCCCTGGGGGAGACCCAGTACTTC.

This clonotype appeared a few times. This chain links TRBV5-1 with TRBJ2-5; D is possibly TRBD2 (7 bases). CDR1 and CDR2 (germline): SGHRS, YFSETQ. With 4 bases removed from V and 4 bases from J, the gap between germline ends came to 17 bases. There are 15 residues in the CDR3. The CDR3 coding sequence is TGCGCCAGCAGCACCCACCGGGGAGGGGGAGAGACCCAGTACTTC. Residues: CASSTHRGGGETQYF.

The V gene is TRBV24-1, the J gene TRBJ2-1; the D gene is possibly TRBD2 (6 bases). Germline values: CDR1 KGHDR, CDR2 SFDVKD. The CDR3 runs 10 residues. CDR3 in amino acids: CAGGANEQFF. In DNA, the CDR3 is TGTGCTGGCGGGGCCAATGAGCAGTTCTTC.

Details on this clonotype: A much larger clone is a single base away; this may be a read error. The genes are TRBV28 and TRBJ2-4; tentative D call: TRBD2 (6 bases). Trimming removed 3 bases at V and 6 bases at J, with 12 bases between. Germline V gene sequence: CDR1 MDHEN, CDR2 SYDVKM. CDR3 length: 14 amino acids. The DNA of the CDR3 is TGTGCCAGCAGTTTTGCGGGGACCAGAAACATTCAGTACTTC. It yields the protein CASSFAGTRNIQYF.

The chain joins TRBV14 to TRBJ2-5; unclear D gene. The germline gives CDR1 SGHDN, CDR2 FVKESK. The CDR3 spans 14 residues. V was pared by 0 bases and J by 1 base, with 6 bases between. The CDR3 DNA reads TGTGCCAGCAGCCAAGAGACACCCCAAGAGACCCAGTACTTC. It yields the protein CASSQETPQETQYF.

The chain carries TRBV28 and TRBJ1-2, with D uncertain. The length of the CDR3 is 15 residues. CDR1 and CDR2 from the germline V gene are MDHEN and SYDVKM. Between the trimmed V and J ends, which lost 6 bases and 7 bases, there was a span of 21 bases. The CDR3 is CASRKLGGRGAGYTF. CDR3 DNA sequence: TGTGCCAGCAGGAAATTGGGAGGGAGAGGTGCTGGCTACACCTTC.

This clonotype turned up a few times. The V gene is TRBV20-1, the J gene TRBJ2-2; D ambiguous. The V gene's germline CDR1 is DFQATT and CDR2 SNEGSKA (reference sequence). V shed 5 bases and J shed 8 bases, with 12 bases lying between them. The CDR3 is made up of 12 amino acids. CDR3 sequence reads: CSAQVISGELFF. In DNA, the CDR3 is TGCAGTGCTCAAGTAATCTCTGGGGAGCTGTTTTTT.

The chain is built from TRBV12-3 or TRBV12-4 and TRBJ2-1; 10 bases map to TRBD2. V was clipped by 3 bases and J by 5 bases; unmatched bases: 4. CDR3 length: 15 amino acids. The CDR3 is CASSFGLAANNEQFF. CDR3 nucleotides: TGTGCCAGCAGTTTTGGACTAGCGGCGAACAATGAGCAGTTCTTC.

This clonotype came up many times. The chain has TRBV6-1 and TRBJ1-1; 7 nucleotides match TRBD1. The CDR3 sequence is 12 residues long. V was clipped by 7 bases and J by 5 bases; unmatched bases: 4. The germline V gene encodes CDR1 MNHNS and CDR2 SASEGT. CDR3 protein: CASKTGETEAFF. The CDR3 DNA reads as TGTGCCAGCAAAACAGGGGAGACTGAAGCTTTCTTT.

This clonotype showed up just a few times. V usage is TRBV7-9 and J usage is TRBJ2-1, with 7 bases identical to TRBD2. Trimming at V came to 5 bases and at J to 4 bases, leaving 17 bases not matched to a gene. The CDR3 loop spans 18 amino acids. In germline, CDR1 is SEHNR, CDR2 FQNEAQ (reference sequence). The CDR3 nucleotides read TGTGCCAGCAGCGACAGCCCCTGGTGGGAGGGCCTATACAATGAGCAGTTCTTC. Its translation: CASSDSPWWEGLYNEQFF.

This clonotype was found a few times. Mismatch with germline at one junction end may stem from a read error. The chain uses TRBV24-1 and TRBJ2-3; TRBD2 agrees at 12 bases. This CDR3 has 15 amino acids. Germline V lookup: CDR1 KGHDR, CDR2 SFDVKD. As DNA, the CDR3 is TGTGCCACCAGGCGGACTAGCGGGGACACAGATACGCAGTATTTC. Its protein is CATRRTSGDTDTQYF.

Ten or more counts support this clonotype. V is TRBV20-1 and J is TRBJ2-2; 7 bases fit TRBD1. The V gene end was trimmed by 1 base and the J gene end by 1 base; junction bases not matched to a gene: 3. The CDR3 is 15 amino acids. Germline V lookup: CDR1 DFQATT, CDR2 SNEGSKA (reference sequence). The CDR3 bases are TGCAGTGCTAGAGCTGACAGGGAGAACACCGGGGAGCTGTTTTTT. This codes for CSARADRENTGELFF.

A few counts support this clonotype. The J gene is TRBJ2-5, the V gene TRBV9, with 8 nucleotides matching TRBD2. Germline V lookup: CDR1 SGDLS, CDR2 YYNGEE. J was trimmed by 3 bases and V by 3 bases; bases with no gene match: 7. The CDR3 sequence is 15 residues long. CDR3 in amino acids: CASSEGSGAKETQYF. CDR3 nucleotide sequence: TGTGCCAGCAGCGAGGGTAGCGGGGCCAAAGAGACCCAGTACTTC. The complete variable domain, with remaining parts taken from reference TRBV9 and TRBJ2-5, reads DSGVTQTPKHLITATGQRVTLRCSPRSGDLSVYWYQQSLDQGLQFLIQYYNGEERAKGNILERFSAQQFPDLHSELNLSSLELGDSALYFCASSEGSGAKETQYFGPGTRLLVL.

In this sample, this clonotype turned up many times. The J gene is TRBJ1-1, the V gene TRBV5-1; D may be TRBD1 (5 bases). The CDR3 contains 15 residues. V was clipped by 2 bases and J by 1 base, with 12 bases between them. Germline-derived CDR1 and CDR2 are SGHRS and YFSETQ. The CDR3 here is CASSFGGTRNTEAFF. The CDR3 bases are TGCGCCAGCAGCTTTGGGGGTACGCGGAACACTGAAGCTTTCTTT.

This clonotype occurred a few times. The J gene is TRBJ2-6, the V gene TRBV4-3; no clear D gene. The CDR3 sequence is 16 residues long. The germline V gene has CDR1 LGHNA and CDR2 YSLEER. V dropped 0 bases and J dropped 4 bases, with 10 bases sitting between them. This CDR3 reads CASSQDLGSGANVLTF. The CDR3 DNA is TGCGCCAGCAGCCAAGATTTAGGGTCCGGGGCCAACGTCCTGACTTTC.

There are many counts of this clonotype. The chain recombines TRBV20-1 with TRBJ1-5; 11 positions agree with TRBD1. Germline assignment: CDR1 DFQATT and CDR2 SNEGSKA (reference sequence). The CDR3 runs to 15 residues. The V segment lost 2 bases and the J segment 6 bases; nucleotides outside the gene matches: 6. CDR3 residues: CSARSDRGRSQPQHF. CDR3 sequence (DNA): TGCAGTGCTAGATCGGACAGGGGGCGAAGTCAGCCCCAGCATTTT.

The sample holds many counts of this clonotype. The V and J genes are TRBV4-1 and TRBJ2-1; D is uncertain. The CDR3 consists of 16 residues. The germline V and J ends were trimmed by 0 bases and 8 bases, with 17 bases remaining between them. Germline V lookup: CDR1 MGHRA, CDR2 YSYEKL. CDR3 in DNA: TGCGCCAGCAGCCAAGATGACATCGCGTGGTCACATGAGCAGTTCTTC. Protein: CASSQDDIAWSHEQFF.

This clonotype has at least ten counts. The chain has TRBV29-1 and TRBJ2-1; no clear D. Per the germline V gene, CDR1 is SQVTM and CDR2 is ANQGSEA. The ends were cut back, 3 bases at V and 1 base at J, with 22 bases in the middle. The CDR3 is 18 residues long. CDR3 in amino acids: CSVEGLARPSSSYNEQFF. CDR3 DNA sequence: TGCAGCGTTGAGGGTTTGGCGCGACCCTCTTCATCCTACAATGAGCAGTTCTTC.

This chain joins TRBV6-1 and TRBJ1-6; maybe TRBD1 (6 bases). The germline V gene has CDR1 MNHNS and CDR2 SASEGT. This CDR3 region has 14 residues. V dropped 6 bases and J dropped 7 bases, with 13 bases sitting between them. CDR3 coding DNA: TGTGCCAGCAGACCCCAGGGGAAGAATTCACCCCTCCACTTT. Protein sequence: CASRPQGKNSPLHF.

For the CDR3, the DNA is TGCGCCAGCAGCTTGGTTTTTAGCGGGAGTGCCGATACGCAGTATTTT. Translation: CASSLVFSGSADTQYF. The V gene is TRBV5-1, the J gene TRBJ2-3, with 9 bases identical to TRBD2. The CDR3 length is 16 residues. J gave up 6 bases and V 0 bases, and 8 bases lay outside the gene matches. The germline V gene encodes CDR1 SGHRS and CDR2 YFSETQ.

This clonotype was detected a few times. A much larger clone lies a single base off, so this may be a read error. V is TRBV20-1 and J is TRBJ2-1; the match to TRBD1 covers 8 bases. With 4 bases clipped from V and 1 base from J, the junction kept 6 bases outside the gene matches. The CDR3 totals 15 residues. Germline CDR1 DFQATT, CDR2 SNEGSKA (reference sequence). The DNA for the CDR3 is TGCAGTGCTAAAGGGACAGGTCAATCCTACAATGAGCAGTTCTTC. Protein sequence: CSAKGTGQSYNEQFF.

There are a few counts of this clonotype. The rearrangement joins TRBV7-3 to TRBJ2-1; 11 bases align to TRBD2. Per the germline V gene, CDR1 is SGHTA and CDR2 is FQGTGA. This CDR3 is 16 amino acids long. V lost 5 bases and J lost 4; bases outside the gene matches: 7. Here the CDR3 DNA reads TGTGCCAGCAGCCAAACCGGGACTAGCGGATACAATGAGCAGTTCTTC. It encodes CASSQTGTSGYNEQFF.

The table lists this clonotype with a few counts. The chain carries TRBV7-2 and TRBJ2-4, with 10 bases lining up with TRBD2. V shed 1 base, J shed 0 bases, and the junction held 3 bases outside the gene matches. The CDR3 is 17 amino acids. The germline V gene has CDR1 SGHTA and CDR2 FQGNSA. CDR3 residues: CASSLVLAGLAKNIQYF. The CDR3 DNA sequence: TGTGCCAGCAGCTTAGTACTAGCGGGACTAGCCAAAAACATTCAGTACTTC.

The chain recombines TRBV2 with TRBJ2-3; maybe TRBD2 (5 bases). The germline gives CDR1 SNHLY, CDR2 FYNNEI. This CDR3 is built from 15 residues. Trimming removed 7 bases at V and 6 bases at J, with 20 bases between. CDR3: CASTPLSGSSDTQYF. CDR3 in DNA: TGTGCCAGCACCCCCCTTTCGGGATCTAGTGATACGCAGTATTTT.

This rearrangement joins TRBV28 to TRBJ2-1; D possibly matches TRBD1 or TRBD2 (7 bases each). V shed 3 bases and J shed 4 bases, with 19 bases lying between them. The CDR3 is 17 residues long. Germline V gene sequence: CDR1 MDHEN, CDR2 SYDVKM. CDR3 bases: TGTGCCAGCAGTTTCGGGGCCGAGCAGGGGGGGTACAATGAGCAGTTCTTC. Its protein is CASSFGAEQGGYNEQFF.

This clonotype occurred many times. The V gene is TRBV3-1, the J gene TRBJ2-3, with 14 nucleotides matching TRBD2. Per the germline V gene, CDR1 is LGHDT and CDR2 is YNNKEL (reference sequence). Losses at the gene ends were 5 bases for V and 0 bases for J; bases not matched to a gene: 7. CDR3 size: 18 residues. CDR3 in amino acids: CASSSGLAGGSSTDTQYF. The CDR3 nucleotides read TGTGCCAGCAGCTCCGGACTAGCGGGAGGCTCGAGCACAGATACGCAGTATTTT.

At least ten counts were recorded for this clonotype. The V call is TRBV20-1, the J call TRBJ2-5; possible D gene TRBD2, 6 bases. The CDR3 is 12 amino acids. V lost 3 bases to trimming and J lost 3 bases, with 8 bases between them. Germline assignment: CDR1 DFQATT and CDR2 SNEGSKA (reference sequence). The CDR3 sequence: CSASRREETQYF. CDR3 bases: TGCAGTGCTAGTCGGAGGGAAGAGACCCAGTACTTC.

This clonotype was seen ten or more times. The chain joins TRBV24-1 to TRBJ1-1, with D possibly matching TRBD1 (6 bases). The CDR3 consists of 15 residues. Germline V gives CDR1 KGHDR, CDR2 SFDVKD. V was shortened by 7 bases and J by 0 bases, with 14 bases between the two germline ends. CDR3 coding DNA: TGTGCCACCAGCGGGGGGGACATAATGAACACTGAAGCTTTCTTT. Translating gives CATSGGDIMNTEAFF.

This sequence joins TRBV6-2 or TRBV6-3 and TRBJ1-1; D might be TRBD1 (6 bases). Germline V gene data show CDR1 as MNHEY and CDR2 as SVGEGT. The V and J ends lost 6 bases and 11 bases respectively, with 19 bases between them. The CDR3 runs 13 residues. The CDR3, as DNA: TGTGCCAGCAGAAGGGCCGATAGGGGGGAGGCTTTCTTT. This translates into CASRRADRGEAFF.